This T cell receptor beta chain stems from a study of blood T cell repertoires in COVID-19. In the study overall: Some COVID-19 samples were acute and others convalescent; all came from the United States, Italy and Spain. Sample material is recorded as cDNA or gDNA derived from T cells, B-cell-depleted T cells, or PBMCs.

Germline CDR1 reads SGDLS; CDR2 reads YYNGEE. With 4 bases removed from V and 2 bases from J, the gap between germline ends came to 13 bases. CDR3 length: 15 residues. Authors' methods: Researchers report that nucleated cell counts were estimated from reference gene primer amplification. Some clones are missing from TCRdb's copy, which holds only in-frame ones; the method was immunoSEQ multiplex PCR. The D gene and trimming were derived from the DNA, and the V and J assignments and clone size from that table. The top ten clones hold 6.2% of a sample with around 45,000 clones, just under 70% of them seen once.

The sample taken for sequencing was peripheral blood. This TCR was recovered from a man older than 75 with acute or convalescent COVID-19. The chain combines TRBV9 with TRBJ1-3; D gene unclear. In DNA form, the CDR3 reads TGTGCCAGCAGCCCGGGATCCACAGCTGGAAACACCATATATTTT. Translation gives CASSPGSTAGNTIYF.